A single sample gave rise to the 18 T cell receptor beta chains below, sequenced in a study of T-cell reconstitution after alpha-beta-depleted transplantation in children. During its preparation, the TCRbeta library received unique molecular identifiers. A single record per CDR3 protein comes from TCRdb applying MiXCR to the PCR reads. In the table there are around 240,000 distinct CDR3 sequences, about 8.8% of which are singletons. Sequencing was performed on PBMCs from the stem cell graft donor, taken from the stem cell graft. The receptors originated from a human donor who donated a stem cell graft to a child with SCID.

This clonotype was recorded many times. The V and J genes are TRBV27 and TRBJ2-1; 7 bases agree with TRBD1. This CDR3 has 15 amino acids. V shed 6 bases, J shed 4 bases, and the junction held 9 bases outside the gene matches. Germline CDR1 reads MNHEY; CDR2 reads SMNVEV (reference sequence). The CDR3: CASRTDRAPYNEQFF. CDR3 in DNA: TGTGCCAGCAGGACCGACAGGGCACCTTACAATGAGCAGTTCTTC.

The CDR3 spells CASSAPSGGYGGYTF. CDR3 in DNA: TGTGCCAGCAGCGCCCCATCGGGAGGGTATGGCGGCTACACCTTC. This chain links TRBV9 with TRBJ1-2; D not resolved. The CDR3 is 15 amino acids. CDR1 is SGDLS, CDR2 YYNGEE, per germline. Trimming shortened V by 3 bases and J by 8 bases, and 20 bases separated the two germline ends.

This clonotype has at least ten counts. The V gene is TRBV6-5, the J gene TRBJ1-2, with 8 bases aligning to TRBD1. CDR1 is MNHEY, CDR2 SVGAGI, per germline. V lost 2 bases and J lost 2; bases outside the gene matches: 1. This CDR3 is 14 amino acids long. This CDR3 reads CASSYRTGNYGYTF. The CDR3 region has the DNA TGTGCCAGCAGTTACCGGACAGGGAACTATGGCTACACCTTC.

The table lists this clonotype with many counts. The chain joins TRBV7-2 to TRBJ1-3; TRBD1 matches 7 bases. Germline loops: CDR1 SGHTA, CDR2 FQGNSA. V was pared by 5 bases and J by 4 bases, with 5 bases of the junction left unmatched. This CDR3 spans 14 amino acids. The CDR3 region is CASSPGTVGNTIYF. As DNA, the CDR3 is TGTGCCAGCAGCCCTGGGACAGTCGGAAACACCATATATTTT.

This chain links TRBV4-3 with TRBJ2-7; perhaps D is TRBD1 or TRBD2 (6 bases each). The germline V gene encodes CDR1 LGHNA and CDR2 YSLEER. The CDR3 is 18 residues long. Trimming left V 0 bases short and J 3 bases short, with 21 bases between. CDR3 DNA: TGCGCCAGCAGCCAAGAGCCGGGAGCGCAGGGGAGACACTACGAGCAGTACTTC. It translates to CASSQEPGAQGRHYEQYF.

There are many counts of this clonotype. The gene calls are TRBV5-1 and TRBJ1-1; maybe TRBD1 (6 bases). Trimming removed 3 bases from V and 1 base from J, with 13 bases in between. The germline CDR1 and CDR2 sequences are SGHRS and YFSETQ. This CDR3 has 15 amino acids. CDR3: CASSSAGVSNTEAFF. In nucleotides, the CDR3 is TGCGCCAGCAGCTCTGCAGGGGTGTCGAACACTGAAGCTTTCTTT. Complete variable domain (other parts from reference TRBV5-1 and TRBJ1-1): KAGVTQTPRYLIKTRGQQVTLSCSPISGHRSVSWYQQTPGQGLQFLFEYFSETQRNKGNFPGRFSGRQFSNSRSEMNVSTLELGDSALYLCASSSAGVSNTEAFFGQGTRLTVV.

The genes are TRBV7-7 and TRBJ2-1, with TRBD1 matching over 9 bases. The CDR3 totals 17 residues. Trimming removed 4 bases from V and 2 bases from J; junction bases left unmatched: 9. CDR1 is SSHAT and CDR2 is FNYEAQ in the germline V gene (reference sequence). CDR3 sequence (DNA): TGTGCCAGCAGCTCGGGACAGGGCCCCCAAACCTACAATGAGCAGTTCTTC. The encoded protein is CASSSGQGPQTYNEQFF.

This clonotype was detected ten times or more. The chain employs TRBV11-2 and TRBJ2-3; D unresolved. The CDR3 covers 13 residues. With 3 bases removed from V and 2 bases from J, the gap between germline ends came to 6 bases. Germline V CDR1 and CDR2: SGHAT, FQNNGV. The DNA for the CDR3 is TGTGCCAGCAGCTTGGCAGTCACAGATACGCAGTATTTT. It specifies CASSLAVTDTQYF.

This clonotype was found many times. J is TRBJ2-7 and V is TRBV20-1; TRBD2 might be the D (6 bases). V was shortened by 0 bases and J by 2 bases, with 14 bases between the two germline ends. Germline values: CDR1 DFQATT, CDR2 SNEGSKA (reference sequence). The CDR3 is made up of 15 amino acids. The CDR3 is CSARDVSGSPYEQYF. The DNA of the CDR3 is TGCAGTGCTAGAGATGTAAGCGGGTCACCCTACGAGCAGTACTTC.

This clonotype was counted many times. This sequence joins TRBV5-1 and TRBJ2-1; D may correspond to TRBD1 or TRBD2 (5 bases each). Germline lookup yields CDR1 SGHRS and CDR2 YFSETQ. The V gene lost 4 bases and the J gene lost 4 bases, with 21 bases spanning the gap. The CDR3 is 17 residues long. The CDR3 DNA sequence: TGCGCCAGCAGCCGGACGACGGGGACCACTGCATACAATGAGCAGTTCTTC. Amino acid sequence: CASSRTTGTTAYNEQFF.

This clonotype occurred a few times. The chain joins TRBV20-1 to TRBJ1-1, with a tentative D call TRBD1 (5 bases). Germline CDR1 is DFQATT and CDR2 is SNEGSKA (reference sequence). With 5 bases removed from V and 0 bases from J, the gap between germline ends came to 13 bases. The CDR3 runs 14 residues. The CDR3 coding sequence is TGCAGTGCTGGCCCCGACAGCCTGAACACTGAAGCTTTCTTT. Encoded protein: CSAGPDSLNTEAFF.

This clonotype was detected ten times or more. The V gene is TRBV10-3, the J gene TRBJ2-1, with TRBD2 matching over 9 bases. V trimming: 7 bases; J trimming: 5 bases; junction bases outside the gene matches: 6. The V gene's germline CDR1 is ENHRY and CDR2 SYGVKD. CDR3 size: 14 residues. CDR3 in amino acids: CAITPGLANNEQFF. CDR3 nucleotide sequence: TGTGCCATCACACCGGGACTAGCTAACAATGAGCAGTTCTTC.

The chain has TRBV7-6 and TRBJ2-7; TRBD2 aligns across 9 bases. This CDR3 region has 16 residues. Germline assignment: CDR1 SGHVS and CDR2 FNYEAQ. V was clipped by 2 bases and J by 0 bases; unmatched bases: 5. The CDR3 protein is CASSLLSGGPSYEQYF. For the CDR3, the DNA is TGTGCCAGCAGCTTACTGAGCGGGGGGCCCTCCTACGAGCAGTACTTC.

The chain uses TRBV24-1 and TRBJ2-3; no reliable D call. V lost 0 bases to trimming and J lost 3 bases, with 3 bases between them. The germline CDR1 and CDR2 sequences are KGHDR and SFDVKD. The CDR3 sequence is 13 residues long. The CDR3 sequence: CATSDLSTDTQYF. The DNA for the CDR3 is TGTGCCACCAGTGATTTGTCGACAGATACGCAGTATTTT.

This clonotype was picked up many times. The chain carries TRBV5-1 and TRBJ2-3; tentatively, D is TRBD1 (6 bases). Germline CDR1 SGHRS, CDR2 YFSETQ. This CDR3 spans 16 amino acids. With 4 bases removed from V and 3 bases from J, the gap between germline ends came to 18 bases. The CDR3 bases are TGCGCCAGCAGCAGCGGTCCTATGGGGGCGACAGATACGCAGTATTTT. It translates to CASSSGPMGATDTQYF.

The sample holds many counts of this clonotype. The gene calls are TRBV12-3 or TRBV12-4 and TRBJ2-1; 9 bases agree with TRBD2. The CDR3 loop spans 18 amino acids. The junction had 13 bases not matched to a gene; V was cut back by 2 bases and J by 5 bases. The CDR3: CASSLKGSGGPTDNEQFF. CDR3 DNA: TGTGCCAGCAGTTTAAAGGGTAGCGGGGGACCGACAGACAATGAGCAGTTCTTC.

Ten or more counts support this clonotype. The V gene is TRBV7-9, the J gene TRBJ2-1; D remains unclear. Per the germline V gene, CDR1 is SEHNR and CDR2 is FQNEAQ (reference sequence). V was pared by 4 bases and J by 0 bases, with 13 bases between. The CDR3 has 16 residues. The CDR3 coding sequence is TGTGCCAGCAGCTCGCGGAAACCGTACTCCTACAATGAGCAGTTCTTC. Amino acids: CASSSRKPYSYNEQFF.

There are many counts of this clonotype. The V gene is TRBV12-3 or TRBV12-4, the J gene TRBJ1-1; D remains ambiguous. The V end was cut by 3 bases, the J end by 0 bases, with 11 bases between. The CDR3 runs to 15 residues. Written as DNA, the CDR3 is TGTGCCAGCAGTTTGCCCGAGTCCATGAACACTGAAGCTTTCTTT. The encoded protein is CASSLPESMNTEAFF.